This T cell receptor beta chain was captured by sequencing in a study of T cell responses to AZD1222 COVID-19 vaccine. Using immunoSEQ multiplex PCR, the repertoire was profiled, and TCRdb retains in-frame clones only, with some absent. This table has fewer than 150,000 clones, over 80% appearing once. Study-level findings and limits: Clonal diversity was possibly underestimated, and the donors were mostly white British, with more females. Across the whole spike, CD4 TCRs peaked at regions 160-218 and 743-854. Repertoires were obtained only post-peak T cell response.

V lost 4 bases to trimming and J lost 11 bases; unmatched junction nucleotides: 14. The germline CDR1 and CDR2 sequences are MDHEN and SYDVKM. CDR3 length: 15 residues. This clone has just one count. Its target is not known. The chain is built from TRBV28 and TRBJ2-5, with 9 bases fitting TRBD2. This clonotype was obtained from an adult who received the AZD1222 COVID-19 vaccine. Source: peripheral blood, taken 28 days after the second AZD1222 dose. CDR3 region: CASSSRVGSGRLQYF. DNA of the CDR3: TGTGCCAGCAGTTCCCGGGTTGGTAGCGGGAGATTGCAGTACTTC.